What follows is one TCR beta chain and its context. Its antigen remains undetermined. The junction departs from the called germline gene at one end, perhaps through a read error. This sample was included in a study of T cells in localized non-small cell lung cancer (dated by TCRdb to about 2020). About the full investigation: The study examined T cell repertoires in a few hundred patients with early-stage NSCLC and compared tumors with uninvolved tumor-adjacent lungs. Of the NSCLC patients, around 140 were male and about a hundred were female, and the mean age was approximately 66 years. The cohort was made up of hundreds of treatment-naive NSCLC patients whose localized lung tumors had been resected.

The immunoSEQ Assay was used to sequence TCR beta CDR3 regions from DNA. In the paper's pipeline: To compute T cell density, TCR beta template counts were normalized to usable DNA, which was estimated by amplifying housekeeping genes. Richness was estimated with the preseqR package, extrapolating to 400,000 templates for PBMC samples and 120,000 templates for tissue samples. Clonality was taken to be one minus Pielou's evenness. To identify tissue-enriched TCRs, differential abundance testing was run on productive amino-acid clonotypes with a minimum total count of 5 and an alpha of 0.1. The Jaccard Index and the Morisita Overlap Index were used to quantify repertoire overlap between compartments. GLIPH clustered TCR beta CDR3s with public tetramer-defined viral CDR3s; viral motifs required at least three viral sequences plus V-gene enrichment. Drawn from immuneACCESS, this table holds only the in-frame rearrangements with V and J called that TCRdb kept. Clones are partly lost; checked studies trace under half to an unresolved V gene and leave the rest unexplained. That table is the source of V, J and clone size, and D and trimming were worked out from the DNA. The sample data list about 78,000 clones, and 84% of these were observed just once. The ten largest clones represent about 2.7% of the sample.

Based on the germline V gene (reference sequence), the CDR1 and CDR2 sequences are SSHAT and FNYEAQ. The CDR3 covers 14 residues, taking in both the cysteine and the phenylalanine. Only CDR3 DNA remains: 42 bases, in frame from the first base. The full study reports these points: Because of the exploratory design, TCR variables were selected using unadjusted p-values without false-discovery rate correction. The highest T cell clonality was observed in uninvolved tumor-adjacent lung, where clonality exceeded that of tumor, suggesting that antigenic responses were more focused in uninvolved tumor-adjacent lung. Because multi-region sequencing of the tumors was not done, intratumor heterogeneity could not be ruled out. A median of 57 of the top 100 tumor clones turned up in the paired uninvolved adjacent lung, and under 30 of those clones also ranked among the top 100 of that same adjacent lung. Longer overall survival was associated with higher T cell density in blood, whereas shorter survival was associated with higher clonality in adjacent lung.

At diagnosis, peripheral blood, uninvolved tumor-adjacent lung and tumor were collected and stored as a combination of fresh-frozen and FFPE material. For TCR repertoire profiling, blood samples were analyzed as peripheral blood mononuclear cells. Sequenced material: peripheral blood, taken before any cancer treatment. The receptor comes from a man aged 40 to 75 with stage I lung adenocarcinoma. The rearranged chain carries TRBV7-7 and TRBJ2-5, with 9 junctional bases fitting TRBD1. The CDR3 sequence is CASSFSGQGETQYF. The sequence in DNA is TGTGCTAGCAGCTTTTCGGGACAGGGAGAGACCCAGTACTTC.